The 15 T cell receptor beta chains below come from one sample, sequenced in a study of TET2 disruption in CD19-targeted CAR T cells. Treatment: autologous CTL019 cells: CD19 CAR with 4-1BB and CD3 zeta domains. These TCRs are of unknown antigen specificity. Here immunoSEQ multiplex PCR was the method, and the copy in TCRdb shows in-frame clones only, minus some. This repertoire includes under 30,000 clones. The sample consisted of CD8- CAR+ T cells sorted from cultured blood T cells, taken for CD19 CAR T cell therapy. Regarding subset: CD8-negative CAR-positive T cells from the infusion product. Receptor source: a man between 65 and 85 years old with chronic lymphocytic leukemia.

As regards this clone: With the read ending 3 residues before the CDR3 end, the germline J gene is used to fill in that end. The chain recombines TRBV16 with TRBJ2-4; perhaps D is TRBD1 or TRBD2 (6 bases each). The CDR3 length is 13 residues. Germline values: CDR1 KGHSY, CDR2 FQNENV. CDR3 DNA (partial): TGTGCCAGCAGCCGGAGGGGACAAGAGACT. As protein: CASSRRGQET. The full CDR3 protein is CASSRRGQETQYF.

As to this clone: The read is 3 residues too short to cover the CDR3 end, so that end is filled in from the germline J gene. The V gene is TRBV20-1, the J gene TRBJ2-2; 9 nucleotides agree with TRBD1. The CDR3 contains 18 residues. CDR1 is DFQATT, CDR2 SNEGSKA, per germline (reference sequence). The V segment lost 4 bases and the J segment 0 bases; nucleotides outside the gene matches: 12. The DNA read from the CDR3 is TGCAGTGCTATCCCGGCGGGGACAGGGAACCCGAACACCGGGGAG. This gives the protein CSAIPAGTGNPNTGE. The whole CDR3 reads CSAIPAGTGNPNTGELFF.

Comment on this clone: One junction end does not reproduce the germline sequence, and a read error may be involved. The read ends 3 residues before the CDR3 terminus; that terminus is restored from the germline J gene. The rearrangement uses TRBV19 and TRBJ1-2; TRBD1 might be the D (5 bases). The CDR3 length is 15 residues. CDR1 is LNHDA, CDR2 SQIVND, per germline (reference sequence). The CDR3 loop reads CASTLGTSGVYDYTF. The DNA read from the CDR3 is TGTGCCAGTACCCTGGGGACTAGCGGGGTTTATGAC.

Comment on this clone: Germline is not matched at one junction end, which may reflect a read error. The DNA ends 3 residues before the CDR3 does, and the rest of the CDR3 is filled in from the germline J gene. This rearrangement joins TRBV4-2 to TRBJ2-1; 8 bases line up with TRBD2. The CDR3 sequence is 15 residues long. Germline assignment: CDR1 LGHNA and CDR2 YNFKEQ. This CDR3 reads CASSQDGTRRNEQFF. The sequenced part of the CDR3 DNA is TGCGCCAGCAGCCAAGATGGGACTAGGAGGAATGAG.

A note on this clone: The CDR3 end lies 3 residues beyond the end of the read and is filled in from the germline J gene. The sample contains more than one DNA sequence encoding this CDR3. V gene TRBV7-2 combines with J gene TRBJ1-2; D may be TRBD1 (5 bases). Germline V gene lookup returns CDR1 SGHTA and CDR2 FQGNSA. This CDR3 is 15 amino acids long. This CDR3 reads CASRLPGSSYNDYTF. The sequenced CDR3 bases are TGTGCCAGCAGGCTGCCAGGGAGCTCCTACAATGAC.

With regard to this clone: The read terminates 3 residues ahead of where the CDR3 ends, so the germline J gene completes it. V usage is TRBV29-1 and J usage is TRBJ2-4; no clear D gene. The CDR3 totals 13 residues. Per the germline V gene, CDR1 is SQVTM and CDR2 is ANQGSEA. CDR3 protein: CSVEERVGYGQYF. The DNA read from the CDR3 is TGCAGCGTTGAAGAAAGGGTGGGCTATGGT. Complete variable domain (other parts from reference TRBV29-1 and TRBJ2-4): SAVISQKPSRDICQRGTSLTIQCQVDSQVTMMFWYRQQPGQSLTLIATANQGSEATYESGFVIDKFPISRPNLTFSTLTVSNMSPEDSSIYLCSVEERVGYGQYFGAGTRLSVL.

Of note for this clone: The read terminates 3 residues ahead of where the CDR3 ends, so the germline J gene completes it. V gene TRBV23-1 combines with J gene TRBJ2-3; 7 nucleotides align to TRBD1. TRBV23-1 is placed among ORFs of uncertain function. Trimming cost V 4 bases and J 1 base; bases outside gene matches: 8. The CDR3 runs 16 residues. CDR3 DNA (partial): TGCGCCAGCAGTCGCATCAGGGGGAGAGGCACAGATACG. Residues: CASSRIRGRGTDT. The complete CDR3 sequence is CASSRIRGRGTDTQYF.

On this clone itself: The DNA ends 3 residues before the CDR3 does, and the rest of the CDR3 is filled in from the germline J gene. This sequence joins TRBV9 and TRBJ2-3; 10 nucleotides line up with TRBD2. The V segment lost 1 base and the J segment 4 bases; nucleotides outside the gene matches: 6. Germline assignment: CDR1 SGDLS and CDR2 YYNGEE. This CDR3 comprises 16 residues. The CDR3 sequence is CASSVMERGGPDTQYF. The CDR3 bases that were read are TGTGCCAGCAGCGTAATGGAGCGGGGGGGCCCAGATACG.

On this clone: The CDR3 end lies 3 residues beyond the end of the read and is filled in from the germline J gene. This chain joins TRBV28 and TRBJ1-1, with D tentatively TRBD1 (6 bases). V lost 3 bases and J 1 base, leaving 9 bases between the germline ends. CDR1 is MDHEN, CDR2 SYDVKM, per germline. This CDR3 contains 14 residues. The CDR3 bases that were read are TGTGCCAGCAGTTTGGGACACACGAACACTGAA. This sequence encodes CASSLGHTNTE. The CDR3 reads in full as CASSLGHTNTEAFF.

Comments on this clone: The read falls 3 residues short of the CDR3 end, and the missing part is taken from the germline J gene. The genes are TRBV20-1 and TRBJ2-1; 12 bases are shared with TRBD2. The V gene's germline CDR1 is DFQATT and CDR2 SNEGSKA (reference sequence). The CDR3 has 17 amino acids. J was trimmed by 7 bases and V by 1 base; bases with no gene match: 11. The covered CDR3 bases are TGCAGTGCTAGAGGCGCGCTAGCGGGGGGGCCCCAGAATGAG. The encoded protein is CSARGALAGGPQNE. The complete CDR3 sequence is CSARGALAGGPQNEQFF.

With respect to this clone: The same CDR3 is also encoded by other DNA sequences in this sample. CDR3 bases read: TGTGCCAGCAGTCGGGCGGGGGGAGGCGGC. Amino acids: CASSRAGGGG. In full, the CDR3 reads CASSRAGGGGYTF. This chain uses TRBV12-3 or TRBV12-4 with TRBJ1-2, with D possibly TRBD1 on 5 matching bases. Read data end 3 residues before the CDR3 end; the end is taken from the germline J gene. CDR3 length: 13 residues.

As to this clone: The observed sequence ends 3 residues before the CDR3 terminus, with the missing tail filled in from the germline J gene. The chain links TRBV19 to TRBJ2-3; D unresolved. V shed 0 bases and J shed 6 bases, with 4 bases lying between them. The CDR3 is 12 amino acids. In germline, CDR1 is LNHDA, CDR2 SQIVND (reference sequence). CDR3 bases read: TGTGCCAGTAGTATAGAAGGGGATACG. Translated, it gives CASSIEGDT. The entire CDR3 protein is CASSIEGDTQYF.

Worth noting for this clone: The CDR3 end is not reached by the read, which stops 3 residues before it; the germline J gene fills it in. J is TRBJ2-7 and V is TRBV20-1, with a tentative D call TRBD2 (6 bases). The germline gives CDR1 DFQATT, CDR2 SNEGSKA (reference sequence). CDR3 length: 15 residues. V was cut by 3 bases and J by 0 bases, with 15 bases left in between. The part of the CDR3 DNA that was read is TGCAGTGCTAGCGGGGGTATGAGGAGCTCCTACGAG. Encoded protein: CSASGGMRSSYE. The complete CDR3 sequence is CSASGGMRSSYEQYF.

This clone is classed as medium-sized by frequency. The read is 3 residues too short to cover the CDR3 end, so that end is filled in from the germline J gene. Other DNA sequences in the sample encode the same CDR3. This chain connects TRBV7-9 to TRBJ1-3; tentatively, D is TRBD1 (5 bases). The germline gives CDR1 SEHNR, CDR2 FQNEAQ (reference sequence). Between the trimmed V and J ends, which lost 0 bases and 4 bases, there was a span of 7 bases. This CDR3 is 14 amino acids long. Partial CDR3 DNA: TGTGCCAGCAGCTTAGCCAGGGAAGGAAACACC. Protein sequence: CASSLAREGNT. Given in full, the CDR3 is CASSLAREGNTIYF.

On this clone: The read gets to within 3 residues of the CDR3 end, and the germline J gene fills in the rest. V gene TRBV9 combines with J gene TRBJ2-2; the D is unclear. CDR1 is SGDLS, CDR2 YYNGEE, per germline. V was clipped by 3 bases and J by 3 bases, with 9 bases between them. The CDR3 totals 14 residues. Partial CDR3 DNA: TGTGCCAGCAGCGGAACTACCTACACCGGGGAG. Residues: CASSGTTYTGE. The whole CDR3 protein reads CASSGTTYTGELFF.